The clone carrying this TCR beta chain was seen only a few times. Its antigen is unknown. This record belongs to a study of blood T cells in healthy people across ages. Study-level points and caveats: Age brought a roughly linear fall in TCR beta diversity measured per million T cells.

Each sample yielded at least 5.5 micrograms of PBMC total RNA. V lost 0 bases, J lost 5 bases, and 8 bases stayed unmatched. CDR1 DFQATT and CDR2 SNEGSKA come from the germline V gene (reference sequence). This CDR3 region has 15 residues. Primers used in a second PCR of roughly 6 to 11 cycles were a sample-barcoded 5' primer and a J-beta primer mix. TCRdb fed the 5' RACE reads into MiXCR, producing one record per CDR3 protein. The table records 1.5 million to 2 million distinct CDR3 sequences, almost 35% of them present only once. The sample consisted of blood. This clonotype was sampled from a woman in her 30s in good health. The V call is TRBV20-1, the J call TRBJ1-2, with TRBD1 identical over 8 bases. The CDR3 coding sequence is TGCAGTGCTAGAGATTGGCAGGGGGCGCGTTATGGCTACACCTTC. Protein product: CSARDWQGARYGYTF.